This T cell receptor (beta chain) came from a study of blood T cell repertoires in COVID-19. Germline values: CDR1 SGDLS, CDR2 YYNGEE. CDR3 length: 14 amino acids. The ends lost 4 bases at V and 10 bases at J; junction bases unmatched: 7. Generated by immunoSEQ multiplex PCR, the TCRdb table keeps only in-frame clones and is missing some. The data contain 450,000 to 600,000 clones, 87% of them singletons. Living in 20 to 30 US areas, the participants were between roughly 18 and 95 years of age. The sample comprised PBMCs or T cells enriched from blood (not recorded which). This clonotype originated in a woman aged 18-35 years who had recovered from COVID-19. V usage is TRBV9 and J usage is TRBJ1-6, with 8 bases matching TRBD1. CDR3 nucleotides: TGTGCCAGCAGCTCCCGGACAGGGCTCTCACCCCTCCACTTT. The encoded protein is CASSSRTGLSPLHF.